This T cell receptor (beta chain) was identified during a study of blood T cell repertoires in COVID-19. This CDR3 has 15 amino acids. Germline CDR1 is MNHEY and CDR2 is SVGAGI. The trim removed 7 bases at V and 5 bases at J, leaving 12 bases unmatched. This table comes from immunoSEQ multiplex PCR, and its TCRdb copy is limited to in-frame clones, with some not included. The sample has fewer than 200,000 clones, around nine tenths seen once; the top ten hold around 1%. The rearrangement uses TRBV6-5 and TRBJ2-7; 9 bases line up with TRBD1. This sequence was found in a woman aged 18-29 years who had recovered from COVID-19. The specimen was peripheral blood. The chain's CDR3 is CASNITPTGGDEQYV. The CDR3 region has the DNA TGTGCCAGCAACATTACCCCGACAGGGGGAGACGAGCAGTACGTC.